Listed here are 14 T cell receptor beta chains from one sample, sequenced in a study of control samples from healthy donors and cancer patients. Only in-frame clones appear in the TCRdb table, and some are missing; sequencing was by immunoSEQ multiplex PCR. The table records 390,000 or so clones, 80% to 95% of them present only once. Sequencing input: PBMCs. The receptor set was obtained from a man aged 35 to 55 with head and neck cancer.

This clone was counted once. The chain recombines TRBV5-1 with TRBJ2-7, with D hard to call. The length of the CDR3 is 15 residues. The V gene lost 0 bases and the J gene lost 3 bases, with 13 bases spanning the gap. Germline values: CDR1 SGHRS, CDR2 YFSETQ. This CDR3 reads CASSLAADSNYEQYF. As DNA, the CDR3 is TGCGCCAGCAGCTTGGCCGCAGACTCGAACTACGAGCAGTACTTC.

The chain recombines TRBV28 with TRBJ2-1; 10 bases align to TRBD1. Trimming cost V 3 bases and J 4 bases; bases outside gene matches: 3. CDR3 length equals 15 residues. From germline, CDR1 is MDHEN and CDR2 SYDVKM. CDR3 sequence: CASSFDRGQYNEQFF. CDR3 DNA: TGTGCCAGCAGTTTCGACAGGGGGCAATACAATGAGCAGTTCTTC.

The chain carries TRBV5-4 and TRBJ2-5, with D unresolved. This CDR3 spans 13 amino acids. Deletions cut 1 base from V and 2 bases from J, with 6 bases between. The germline gives CDR1 SGHNT, CDR2 YYREEE (reference sequence). The CDR3 region is CASSLNRQETQYF. DNA of the CDR3: TGTGCCAGCAGCTTGAATAGGCAAGAGACCCAGTACTTC.

This rearrangement joins TRBV27 to TRBJ1-1; no firm D call. This CDR3 has 18 amino acids. The germline V gene encodes CDR1 MNHEY and CDR2 SMNVEV (reference sequence). Trimming cost V 5 bases and J 0 bases, with 22 bases left between them. CDR3: CASSPYIRPGPLNTEAFF. The DNA of the CDR3 is TGTGCCAGCAGTCCCTACATCCGCCCAGGCCCGTTGAACACTGAAGCTTTCTTT.

The rearrangement joins TRBV27 to TRBJ1-6, with TRBD1 as a possible D gene (6 bases). Germline V gene sequence: CDR1 MNHEY, CDR2 SMNVEV (reference sequence). Trimming took off 4 bases at V and 8 bases at J, with 18 bases between the two ends. This CDR3 has 16 residues. The CDR3 loop reads CASSSGQTPGHSPLHF. In nucleotides, the CDR3 is TGTGCCAGCAGTTCGGGACAAACGCCGGGCCATTCACCCCTCCACTTT.

The chain recombines TRBV21-1 with TRBJ1-1. TRBV21-1 is a pseudogene segment. CDR3 length: 12 amino acids. CDR3 sequence: CALVQMNTEAFF. In DNA form, the CDR3 reads TGTGCCCTAGTGCAGATGAACACTGAAGCTTTCTTT.

This rearrangement joins TRBV5-4 to TRBJ1-2; D is undetermined. The ends were cut back, 0 bases at V and 4 bases at J, with 16 bases in the middle. The CDR3 spans 16 residues. Germline lookup yields CDR1 SGHNT and CDR2 YYREEE (reference sequence). For the CDR3, the DNA is TGTGCCAGCAGCTTGGTTCAGGTCTTTCGCCTCTATGGCTACACCTTC. Translation gives CASSLVQVFRLYGYTF.

A note on this clone: The same CDR3 arises from other DNA sequences in this sample as well. The chain couples TRBV5-1 to TRBJ1-1, with a tentative D call TRBD1 (5 bases). Germline lookup yields CDR1 SGHRS and CDR2 YFSETQ. The CDR3 covers 13 residues. V dropped 4 bases and J dropped 0 bases, with 7 bases sitting between them. The CDR3 here is CASSTGLNTEAFF. The CDR3 DNA reads TGCGCCAGCAGCACAGGACTGAACACTGAAGCTTTCTTT.

The chain links TRBV27 to TRBJ1-1, with 11 bases fitting TRBD1. V trimming: 4 bases; J trimming: 8 bases; junction bases outside the gene matches: 9. Germline CDR1 and CDR2: MNHEY and SMNVEV (reference sequence). The CDR3 runs 15 residues. CDR3 DNA: TGTGCCAGCAGTTCGCCTGGACAGGGGGCTCGGGAAGCTTTCTTT. Translation gives CASSSPGQGAREAFF.

On this clone itself: Other nucleotide sequences from this sample produce the same CDR3. The chain recombines TRBV29-1 with TRBJ1-5, with D tentatively TRBD1 (5 bases). Trimming removed 0 bases at V and 4 bases at J, with 7 bases between. The germline V gene encodes CDR1 SQVTM and CDR2 ANQGSEA. This CDR3 spans 13 amino acids. This CDR3 reads CSVEDGGNQPQHF. The CDR3 DNA is TGCAGCGTTGAAGATGGGGGAAATCAGCCCCAGCATTTT.

This clone was detected only once. The chain links TRBV6-1 to TRBJ1-2; D call uncertain. V was trimmed by 1 base and J by 2 bases, leaving 11 bases between them. Looked up from germline, CDR1 is MNHNS and CDR2 is SASEGT. The CDR3 spans 15 residues. The CDR3: CASSEESVYNYGYTF. In DNA form, the CDR3 reads TGTGCCAGCAGTGAAGAATCAGTATACAACTATGGCTACACCTTC.

The genes are TRBV28 and TRBJ2-7; 7 nucleotides align to TRBD1. Losses at the gene ends were 7 bases for V and 0 bases for J; bases not matched to a gene: 0. The length of the CDR3 is 12 residues. Germline lookup yields CDR1 MDHEN and CDR2 SYDVKM. The CDR3 coding sequence is TGTGCCAGCAACAGGGGCTCCTACGAGCAGTACTTC. Protein: CASNRGSYEQYF.

This chain connects TRBV27 to TRBJ2-7; TRBD2 matches at 10 bases. This CDR3 is 16 amino acids long. V shed 5 bases, J shed 2 bases, and the junction held 9 bases outside the gene matches. The germline gives CDR1 MNHEY, CDR2 SMNVEV (reference sequence). DNA for the CDR3: TGTGCCAGCAGTAAAATAGCGGGAGGCTCCCCCTACGAGCAGTACTTC. This codes for CASSKIAGGSPYEQYF.

The J gene is TRBJ2-5, the V gene TRBV5-1; D may be TRBD1 or TRBD2 (7 bases each). The CDR3 has 15 residues. Germline-derived CDR1 and CDR2 are SGHRS and YFSETQ. Trimming took off 2 bases at V and 1 base at J, with 12 bases between the two ends. This CDR3 reads CASSFGGTVQETQYF. The CDR3 DNA reads TGCGCCAGCAGCTTCGGGGGGACAGTCCAAGAGACCCAGTACTTC.